This entry describes one T cell receptor beta chain. This entry is derived from a study of blood T cell repertoires in COVID-19. Study as a whole: From T cells, B-cell-depleted T cells, or PBMCs came the material, which was cDNA or gDNA.

Original processing methods: Cell counts per sample came from amplifying reference gene primers. Profiled with immunoSEQ multiplex PCR; TCRdb holds only in-frame clones, not every one. V and J calls and clone size are as listed in that table; D and trimming were resolved from the DNA. Here the sample spans 230,000 or so clones, roughly 80% being singletons. This CDR3 region has 17 residues. Germline assignment: CDR1 ENHRY and CDR2 SYGVKD. V lost 3 bases, J lost 3 bases, and 13 bases stayed unmatched. The Seattle patients, enrolled during active infection, were followed longitudinally. The origin of this receptor is a woman older than 75 with COVID-19, enrolled during active disease. Specimen: peripheral blood. The chain couples TRBV10-3 to TRBJ2-5; 7 nucleotides line up with TRBD1. The CDR3 loop reads CAISEGARGNLEETQYF. CDR3 coding DNA: TGTGCCATCAGTGAAGGGGCCAGGGGGAACCTCGAAGAGACCCAGTACTTC.